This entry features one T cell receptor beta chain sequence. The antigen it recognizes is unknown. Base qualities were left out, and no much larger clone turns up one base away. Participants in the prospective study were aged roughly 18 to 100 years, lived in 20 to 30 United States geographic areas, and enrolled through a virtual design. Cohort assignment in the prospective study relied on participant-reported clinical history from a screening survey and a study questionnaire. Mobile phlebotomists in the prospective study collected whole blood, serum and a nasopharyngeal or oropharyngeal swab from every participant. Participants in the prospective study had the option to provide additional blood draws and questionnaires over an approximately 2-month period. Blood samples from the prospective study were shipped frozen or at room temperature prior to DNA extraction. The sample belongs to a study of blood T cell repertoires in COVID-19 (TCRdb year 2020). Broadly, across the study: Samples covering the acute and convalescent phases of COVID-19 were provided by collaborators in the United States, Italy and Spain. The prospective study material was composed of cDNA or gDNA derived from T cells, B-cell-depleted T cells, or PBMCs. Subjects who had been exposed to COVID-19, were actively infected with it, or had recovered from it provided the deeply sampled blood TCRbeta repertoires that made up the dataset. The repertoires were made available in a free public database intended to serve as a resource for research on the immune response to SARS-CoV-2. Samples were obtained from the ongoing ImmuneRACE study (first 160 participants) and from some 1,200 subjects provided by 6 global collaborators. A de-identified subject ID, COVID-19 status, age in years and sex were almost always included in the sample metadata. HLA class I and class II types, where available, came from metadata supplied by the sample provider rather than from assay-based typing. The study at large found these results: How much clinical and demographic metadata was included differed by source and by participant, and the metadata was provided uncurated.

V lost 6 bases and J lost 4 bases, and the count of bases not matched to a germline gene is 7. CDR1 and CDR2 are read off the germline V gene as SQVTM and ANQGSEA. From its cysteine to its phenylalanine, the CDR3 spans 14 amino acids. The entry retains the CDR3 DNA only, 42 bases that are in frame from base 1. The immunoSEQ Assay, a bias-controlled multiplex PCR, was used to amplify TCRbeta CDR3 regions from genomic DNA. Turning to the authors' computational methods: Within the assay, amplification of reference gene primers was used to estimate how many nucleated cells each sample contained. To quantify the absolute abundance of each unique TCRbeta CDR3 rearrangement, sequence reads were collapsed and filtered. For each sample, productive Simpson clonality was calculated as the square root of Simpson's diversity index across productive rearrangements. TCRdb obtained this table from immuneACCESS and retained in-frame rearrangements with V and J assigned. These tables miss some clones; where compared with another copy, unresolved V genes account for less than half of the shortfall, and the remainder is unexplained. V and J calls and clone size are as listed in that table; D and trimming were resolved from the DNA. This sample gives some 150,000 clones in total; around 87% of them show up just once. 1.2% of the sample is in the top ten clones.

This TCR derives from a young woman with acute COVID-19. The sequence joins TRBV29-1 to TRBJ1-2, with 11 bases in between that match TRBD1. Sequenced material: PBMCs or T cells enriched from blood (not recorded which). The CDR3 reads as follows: CSVYSGTGGYGYTF. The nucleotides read TGCAGCGTGTACTCCGGGACAGGGGGCTATGGCTACACCTTC.